This record looks at one T cell receptor (beta chain) sequence and its context. Assay: immunoSEQ multiplex PCR; the TCRdb copy retains only in-frame clones and omits some. The table shows approximately 100,000 clones, with around nine tenths occurring only once. The sample is drawn from a study of control samples from healthy donors and cancer patients. Trimming took off 2 bases at V and 4 bases at J, with 6 bases between the two ends. In germline, CDR1 is LGHDT, CDR2 YNNKEL (reference sequence). The CDR3 length is 13 residues. This receptor was taken from a human donor in good health. The donor label of this sample is uncertain. Sequencing input: blood. The chain employs TRBV3-1 (or the pseudogene TRBV3-2) and TRBJ1-3; D remains ambiguous. CDR3 region: CASSQRAGNTIYF. The CDR3 DNA reads as TGTGCCAGCAGCCAACGCGCGGGAAACACCATATATTTT.